This entry is about one T cell receptor (beta chain). Its antigen remains unidentified. These data originate in a study of T cells after posttransplantation cyclophosphamide. On the day of bone marrow donation, the related graft donor provided peripheral blood. Some clones are missing from TCRdb's copy, which holds only in-frame ones; the method was immunoSEQ multiplex PCR. This repertoire lists some 37,000 clones without singletons; 1% to 1.5% sits in the top ten. The J segment lost 4 bases and the V segment lost 5 bases, leaving 8 bases of the junction unmatched. This CDR3 has 15 amino acids. CDR1 is SGHTA, CDR2 FQGNSA, per germline. Study-level findings and limits: Donor CD8+ memory clones often dominated recipient blood repertoires at later times.

The clonotype was recovered from a girl under 18 in good health, CMV-negative, and a related stem cell transplant donor. This sequence joins TRBV7-2 and TRBJ1-1, with 9 bases matching TRBD1. Sequencing was done on a sample of PBMCs. CDR3 protein: CASSLNRGQGTEAFF. CDR3 nucleotide sequence: TGTGCCAGCAGCCTAAACAGGGGGCAGGGCACTGAAGCTTTCTTT.